These 10 T cell receptor beta chains share one sample of origin, sequenced in a study of cytomegalovirus exposure and HLA in healthy donors. PCR amplification relied on 60 Vbeta primers (plus 13 Jbeta primers). Repertoires were generated with immunoSEQ multiplex PCR, while TCRdb's copy carries only in-frame clones and drops some. The data hold about 110,000 clones, with roughly four fifths observed a single time. Sequenced input: PBMCs. Every receptor here comes from a man in his sixties in good health and CMV-seronegative.

The chain carries TRBV7-9 and TRBJ2-5; the match to TRBD2 covers 10 bases. This CDR3 is 17 amino acids long. Germline-derived CDR1 and CDR2 are SEHNR and FQNEAQ (reference sequence). J lost 4 bases, V lost 7 bases, and 15 bases had no gene match. The CDR3 loop reads CASTLGVAGGGGETQYF. The DNA of the CDR3 is TGTGCCAGCACCCTAGGGGTAGCGGGGGGTGGGGGAGAGACCCAGTACTTC.

This clone was seen a single time. CDR3 nucleotide sequence: TGCGCCAGCAGCCAAGTAGGGACTAGCACAGATACGCAGTATTTT. Protein product: CASSQVGTSTDTQYF. This chain joins TRBV4-3 and TRBJ2-3; TRBD2 might be the D (6 bases). Trimming removed 1 base at V and 0 bases at J, with 8 bases between. The germline V gene encodes CDR1 LGHNA and CDR2 YSLEER. CDR3 size: 15 residues.

The chain uses TRBV5-4 and TRBJ2-5; the match to TRBD2 covers 11 bases. The germline CDR1 and CDR2 sequences are SGHNT and YYREEE (reference sequence). CDR3 length equals 15 residues. Trimming at V came to 4 bases and at J to 9 bases, leaving 11 bases not matched to a gene. The CDR3 region is CASSRTIAGGQAQYF. The DNA for the CDR3 is TGTGCCAGCAGCAGGACCATAGCGGGGGGGCAGGCCCAGTACTTC.

CDR3 loop: CASSSGGLAGAETQYF. The CDR3 coding sequence is TGTGCCAGCAGCTCGGGGGGACTAGCGGGGGCAGAGACCCAGTACTTC. V is TRBV7-7 and J is TRBJ2-5, with TRBD2 matching 14 bases. The V segment lost 4 bases and the J segment 4 bases; nucleotides outside the gene matches: 5. Germline CDR1 SSHAT, CDR2 FNYEAQ (reference sequence). The CDR3 covers 16 residues.

This clone has just one count. V is TRBV6-1 and J is TRBJ2-5; 10 positions match TRBD1. This CDR3 spans 12 amino acids. Germline V gene sequence: CDR1 MNHNS, CDR2 SASEGT. J gave up 4 bases and V 9 bases, and 2 bases lay outside the gene matches. Here the CDR3 reads CASRTGGETQYF. The CDR3 bases are TGTGCCAGTAGGACAGGGGGAGAGACCCAGTACTTC.

The chain carries TRBV13 and TRBJ1-4; D call uncertain. This CDR3 is 14 amino acids long. Germline assignment: CDR1 PRHDT and CDR2 FYEKMQ (reference sequence). The germline V and J ends were trimmed by 0 bases and 5 bases, with 7 bases remaining between them. CDR3 sequence: CASSLGGGNEKLFF. The CDR3 coding sequence is TGTGCCAGCAGCTTAGGGGGCGGGAATGAAAAACTGTTTTTT.

The V and J genes are TRBV19 and TRBJ1-2; D gene ambiguous. The V end was cut by 7 bases, the J end by 4 bases, with 22 bases between. This CDR3 contains 16 residues. Germline CDR1 reads LNHDA; CDR2 reads SQIVND (reference sequence). This CDR3 reads CASKSPRFGQSYGYTF. The CDR3 DNA reads TGTGCCAGTAAGTCTCCCCGGTTTGGGCAAAGCTATGGCTACACCTTC.

This clone was recorded a few times. The V and J genes are TRBV7-8 and TRBJ1-1; the D gene is possibly TRBD1 (6 bases). Germline CDR1 is SGHVS and CDR2 is FQNEAQ. Trimming stripped 7 bases from V and 0 bases from J, with 15 bases between. CDR3 size: 15 residues. CDR3 bases: TGTGCCAGCATCGACCGGGGGGGCTTGAACACTGAAGCTTTCTTT. It yields the protein CASIDRGGLNTEAFF.

A single count supports this clone. This chain connects TRBV10-3 to TRBJ2-5; 8 nucleotides agree with TRBD2. The CDR3 runs 15 residues. Per the germline V gene, CDR1 is ENHRY and CDR2 is SYGVKD. The J segment lost 1 base and the V segment lost 6 bases, leaving 7 bases of the junction unmatched. The CDR3 loop is CAISRSGATQETQYF. CDR3 nucleotide sequence: TGTGCCATCAGCCGTAGCGGGGCCACCCAAGAGACCCAGTACTTC.

The chain has TRBV6-1 and TRBJ1-1; 7 positions agree with TRBD1. V shed 6 bases and J 5 bases; nucleotides not matched to a gene: 12. The CDR3 covers 15 residues. In germline, CDR1 is MNHNS, CDR2 SASEGT. The CDR3 nucleotides are TGTGCCAGCAGGGCCGGGAACCAGGGGGGAACTGAAGCTTTCTTT. Translating gives CASRAGNQGGTEAFF.